This is a list of T cell receptor beta chains from one sample in a study of cytomegalovirus exposure and HLA in healthy donors. The assay was immunoSEQ multiplex PCR, and TCRdb's table has in-frame clones only and misses some. The sample has about 170,000 clones, approximately 86% seen once; the top ten hold approximately 2.1%. Input material: PBMCs. The source of these receptors is a woman under 30 in good health and CMV-seronegative. CDR3s include the opening cysteine and the closing phenylalanine or tryptophan. A D gene is named only where the DNA matches it firmly. Only part of the rows carry a size: once, few, many, or a class if the clone is expanded.

abundance,j_gene,v_gene,d_gene,CDR3nt,CDR3aa
.,TRBJ1-1,TRBV19,.,TGTGCCAGTAGTATAGGCGGGTCGGCTGAAGCTTTCTTT,CASSIGGSAEAFF
.,TRBJ2-7,TRBV7-9,TRBD1,TGTGCCAGCAGCCCCGGGACAGGTCTCTACGAGCAGTACTTC,CASSPGTGLYEQYF
.,TRBJ1-5,TRBV19,TRBD1,TGTGCCAGTACCAAGGACAGGGGATATAGCAATCAGCCCCAGCATTTT,CASTKDRGYSNQPQHF
.,TRBJ1-2,TRBV29-1,TRBD1,TGCAGCGTTGAAGAAGGGCTCGTGAGGCAGGGGGCCTACACCTTC,CSVEEGLVRQGAYTF
.,TRBJ1-1,TRBV27,TRBD1,TGTGCCAGCAGTTGGGTCTTAGGGGGCATGAACACTGAAGCTTTCTTT,CASSWVLGGMNTEAFF
.,TRBJ1-5,TRBV30,TRBD1,TGTGCCTGGAGTCAATCACCGGCGACAGGGGCTCAGCCCCAGCATTTT,CAWSQSPATGAQPQHF
.,TRBJ1-5,TRBV28,.,TGTGCCAGCATCTACAGGGCTAGCAATCAGCCCCAGCATTTT,CASIYRASNQPQHF
.,TRBJ2-7,TRBV7-9,TRBD1,TGTGCCAGCAGCCCAGGGACAGGGGAAACTGACGAGCAGTACTTC,CASSPGTGETDEQYF
.,TRBJ2-1,TRBV6-5,TRBD2,TGTGCCAGCAGCCCCGGGACTATCAATGAGCAGTTCTTC,CASSPGTINEQFF
many,TRBJ2-2,TRBV30,TRBD1,TGTGCCTGGAGGGGACAGGACGTCGGGGAGCTGTTTTTT,CAWRGQDVGELFF
once,TRBJ1-2,TRBV6-5,.,TGTGCCAGCAGTCCACGGGTTGGCGGCTACACCTTC,CASSPRVGGYTF
.,TRBJ2-1,TRBV20-1,.,TGCAGTGCCAGGGGAGGGTATGAGCAGTTCTTC,CSARGGYEQFF
.,TRBJ1-5,TRBV19,.,TGTGCCAGTAGTATAGCGGGGAGTCAGCCCCAGCATTTT,CASSIAGSQPQHF
.,TRBJ1-1,TRBV2,TRBD1,TGTGCCAGCAGGTCCGGGACAGGGTGGAACACTGAAGCTTTCTTT,CASRSGTGWNTEAFF
.,TRBJ1-3,TRBV2,TRBD1,TGTGCCAGCGACCGACAGGGCCTAATACACTCTGGAAACACCATATATTTT,CASDRQGLIHSGNTIYF
.,TRBJ2-3,TRBV2,TRBD2,TGTGCCGGGGCGGGAGATGGCACAGATACGCAGTATTTT,CAGAGDGTDTQYF
.,TRBJ1-1,TRBV27,TRBD1,TGTGCCAGCGCCCCTGGGACAGGACCCATGAACACTGAAGCTTTCTTT,CASAPGTGPMNTEAFF
.,TRBJ2-7,TRBV7-2,.,TGTGCCAGCAGCGCCGGAGCGGACCACGAGCAGTACTTC,CASSAGADHEQYF
.,TRBJ2-7,TRBV18,.,TGTGCCAGCTTTTCGGGGCAGGGGGAGGACGAGCAGTACTTC,CASFSGQGEDEQYF
.,TRBJ2-7,TRBV29-1,TRBD1,TGCAGCGTCTCCGGGACAGGGATCGAAGTCTACGAGCAGTACTTC,CSVSGTGIEVYEQYF
.,TRBJ1-3,TRBV6-1,.,TGTGCCAGCATTGACAACTCTGGAAACACCATATATTTT,CASIDNSGNTIYF
.,TRBJ2-7,TRBV6-5,TRBD1,TGTGCCAGCAGTTCTACACGCCGGGACAGGGGTTTGGGGCAGTACTTC,CASSSTRRDRGLGQYF
once,TRBJ2-1,TRBV7-9,.,TGTGCCAGCAGCTTAGCTAGGGGGTACCTCTACAATGAGCAGTTCTTC,CASSLARGYLYNEQFF
.,TRBJ1-4,TRBV5-6,TRBD1,TGTGCCAGCAGCTTAAGCTGGGACAGGGTTAATGAAAAACTGTTTTTT,CASSLSWDRVNEKLFF
.,TRBJ2-1,TRBV2,.,TGTGCGGCAGGGGGCGGGAGCAGGTTGGGGTACAATGAGCAGTTCTTC,CAAGGGSRLGYNEQFF
.,TRBJ1-3,TRBV5-1,TRBD1,TGCGCCAGCAGCTCCGGGACAGGATTTGGAAACACCATATATTTT,CASSSGTGFGNTIYF
.,TRBJ2-7,TRBV7-3,.,TGTGCCAGCAGCTTAATGGAGGGCTCCCACGAGCAGTACTTC,CASSLMEGSHEQYF
.,TRBJ1-3,TRBV2,TRBD1,TGTGCCAGCAGTTCGGGACAGGGCTCTGGAAACACCATATATTTT,CASSSGQGSGNTIYF
.,TRBJ2-7,TRBV5-4,TRBD2,TGTGCCAGCAGCTCACCGACTAGCGGGAGGACCTACGAGCAGTACTTC,CASSSPTSGRTYEQYF
.,TRBJ1-2,TRBV28,.,TGTGCCAGCAGTTCAACAGGGAAGTCGTACTATGGCTACACCTTC,CASSSTGKSYYGYTF
.,TRBJ2-2,TRBV29-1,.,TGCAGCGTTGAGACACCTAACACCGGGGAGCTGTTTTTT,CSVETPNTGELFF
.,TRBJ2-3,TRBV2,TRBD2,TGTGCCAGCAGTGAAGTTAGCGGGGGAGATACGCAGTATTTT,CASSEVSGGDTQYF
.,TRBJ2-1,TRBV9,.,TGTGCCAGCAGCACTCCCATCATGGGGGGGGGCCCCTACAATGAGCAGTTCTTC,CASSTPIMGGGPYNEQFF
.,TRBJ2-3,TRBV12-5,TRBD2,TGTGCTAGTGGTCCCGGAAGCGGGGGAGGAACAGATACGCAGTATTTT,CASGPGSGGGTDTQYF
once,TRBJ2-3,TRBV11-2,.,TGTGCCAGCAGCCAGAGGTTAAGGACAGATACGCAGTATTTT,CASSQRLRTDTQYF
.,TRBJ2-3,TRBV6-1,.,TGTGCCAGCAGTGAAGCGCGGGTTTCCCCCACAGATACGCAGTATTTT,CASSEARVSPTDTQYF
.,TRBJ1-1,TRBV2,.,TGTGCCAGCAGTGAAGCGCAGGCTTTCTTT,CASSEAQAFF
.,TRBJ1-6,TRBV10-3,TRBD1,TGTGCCATCAGGGGCACAGGGGGCCATTCACCCCTCCACTTT,CAIRGTGGHSPLHF
.,TRBJ2-7,TRBV5-5,.,TGTGCCAGCAGCTTGGATGGGGCGGTCTCCTACGAGCAGTACTTC,CASSLDGAVSYEQYF
once,TRBJ2-7,TRBV2,.,TGTGCCAGCAGCCAGCAGGGGTACTACGAGCAGTACTTC,CASSQQGYYEQYF
.,TRBJ2-3,TRBV6-5,.,TGTGCCAGCAGTTGGCGGCAGCCCACAGATACGCAGTATTTT,CASSWRQPTDTQYF
once,TRBJ2-1,TRBV7-2,.,TGTGCCAGCAGCCAGATATCGTATCCGGGACTGGGGAACAATGAGCAGTTCTTC,CASSQISYPGLGNNEQFF
.,TRBJ2-5,TRBV27,TRBD1,TGTGCCAGCAGCCGACAGGGGGGAGAGACCCAGTACTTC,CASSRQGGETQYF
.,TRBJ2-7,TRBV5-1,.,TGCGCCAGCAGCTTGATGTACAGATTTTCCTACGAGCAGTACTTC,CASSLMYRFSYEQYF
.,TRBJ2-1,TRBV27,TRBD2,TGTGCCAGCAGAGCTAGCGGGAGGATGAACAATGAGCAGTTCTTC,CASRASGRMNNEQFF
.,TRBJ2-7,TRBV11-2,.,TGTGCCAGCAGCCAAGCCGGGTCCCTTTCCTACGAGCAGTACTTC,CASSQAGSLSYEQYF
.,TRBJ2-7,TRBV7-2,TRBD1,TGTGCCAGCAGCTTGGGGACAGGGCATTCGTACGAGCAGTACTTC,CASSLGTGHSYEQYF
.,TRBJ1-6,TRBV6-1,.,TGTGCCAGCAGGGAGCTTTATAATTCACCCCTCCACTTT,CASRELYNSPLHF
few,TRBJ2-1,TRBV11-2,TRBD2,TGTGCCAGCAGCTTAGTCGCGGGACTAGCGGGAGGGGTAGAGCAGTTCTTC,CASSLVAGLAGGVEQFF
.,TRBJ2-3,TRBV6-1,.,TGTGCCAGCCGGCCCGACTACAGAGGCACAGATACGCAGTATTTT,CASRPDYRGTDTQYF
.,TRBJ1-5,TRBV6-1,.,TGTGCCAGCAGAGTATTCCGGGACTGGGATCAGCCCCAGCATTTT,CASRVFRDWDQPQHF
.,TRBJ2-1,TRBV9,TRBD2,TGTGCCAGCAGCACCGGGACTATAACCTACAATGAGCAGTTCTTC,CASSTGTITYNEQFF
.,TRBJ2-2,TRBV7-9,.,TGTGCCAGCAGCCCACTCTATAAGAACACCGGGGAGCTGTTTTTT,CASSPLYKNTGELFF
.,TRBJ1-5,TRBV5-4,.,TGTGCCAGCAGTTATAGCCCGACCCCGAGTAGCAATCAGCCCCAGCATTTT,CASSYSPTPSSNQPQHF
.,TRBJ1-3,TRBV7-2,.,TGTGCCAGCAGCTTAGGGGGCGGTTACTCTGGAAACACCATATATTTT,CASSLGGGYSGNTIYF
.,TRBJ2-3,TRBV7-8,TRBD2,TGTGCCAGCAGCTATAGCGGGGGGATTGGAGATACGCAGTATTTT,CASSYSGGIGDTQYF
.,TRBJ1-2,TRBV19,.,TGTGCCAGTAGTAAACTTTTAATACAGGGCCTCTATGGCTACACCTTC,CASSKLLIQGLYGYTF
.,TRBJ2-3,TRBV7-8,TRBD2,TGTGCCAGCAGCTTAGGGCAGACTAGCGGGGGGGCAGATACGCAGTATTTT,CASSLGQTSGGADTQYF
.,TRBJ1-2,TRBV21-1,.,TGTGCCAGCACACAGGCGGGAGTCTATGGCTACACCTTC,CASTQAGVYGYTF
.,TRBJ1-2,TRBV27,TRBD1,TGTGCCAGCAGTTTAGGAGGACAGGGGGAATTGTATGGCTACACCTTC,CASSLGGQGELYGYTF